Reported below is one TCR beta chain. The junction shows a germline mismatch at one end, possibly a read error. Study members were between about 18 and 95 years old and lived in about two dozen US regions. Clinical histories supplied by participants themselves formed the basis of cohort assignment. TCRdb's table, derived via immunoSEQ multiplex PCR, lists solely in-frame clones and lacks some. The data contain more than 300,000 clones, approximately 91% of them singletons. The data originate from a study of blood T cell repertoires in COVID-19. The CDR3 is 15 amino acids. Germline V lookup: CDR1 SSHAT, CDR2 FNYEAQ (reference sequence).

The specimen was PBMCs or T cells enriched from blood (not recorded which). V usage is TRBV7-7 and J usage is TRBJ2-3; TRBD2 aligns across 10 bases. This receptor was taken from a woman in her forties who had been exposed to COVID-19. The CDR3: CASSPSGRAEDTQYF. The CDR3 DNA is TGTGCTAGCAGCCCCAGCGGGAGGGCCGAAGATACGCAGTATTTT.